Presented here are 9 T cell receptor beta chains from one specimen sequenced in a study of long-term antiretroviral therapy in people with HIV. A v3.0 immunoSEQ assay was performed at survey level. The method was immunoSEQ multiplex PCR; TCRdb's version includes in-frame clones alone and lacks a portion of them. Of about 25,000 clones listed, about 86% are singletons. The sequencing here drew on unsorted PBMCs, taken 1.2 years after starting antiretroviral therapy. These receptors all come from a man aged 45-60 years with HIV.

The chain employs TRBV28 and TRBJ2-1, with 12 bases aligning to TRBD1. The CDR3 runs 17 residues. V trimming: 7 bases; J trimming: 7 bases; junction bases outside the gene matches: 14. The germline V gene encodes CDR1 MDHEN and CDR2 SYDVKM. The CDR3 region is CASTPSYGGQGANEQFF. DNA of the CDR3: TGTGCCAGCACCCCTTCCTATGGGGGACAGGGGGCGAATGAGCAGTTCTTC.

This chain links TRBV6-5 with TRBJ1-6; D gene uncertain. The CDR3 extends over 15 amino acids. The germline V gene has CDR1 MNHEY and CDR2 SVGAGI. V was clipped by 0 bases and J by 7 bases, with 10 bases between them. The CDR3 loop is CASSYSIQNNSPLHF. Here the CDR3 DNA reads TGTGCCAGCAGTTACTCTATACAGAACAATTCACCCCTCCACTTT.

The gene calls are TRBV4-1 and TRBJ1-1; D call uncertain. V was pared by 2 bases and J by 8 bases, with 6 bases between. Looked up from germline, CDR1 is MGHRA and CDR2 is YSYEKL. The CDR3 contains 11 residues. The CDR3 sequence: CASSQFGEAFF. The CDR3 DNA reads as TGCGCCAGCAGCCAATTCGGGGAAGCTTTCTTT.

The V call is TRBV2, the J call TRBJ2-2; no definite D call. Trimming cost V 4 bases and J 1 base, with 4 bases left between them. The CDR3 totals 13 residues. Germline V gives CDR1 SNHLY, CDR2 FYNNEI. The CDR3 reads CASSVQNTGELFF. In DNA, the CDR3 is TGTGCCAGCAGTGTACAGAACACCGGGGAGCTGTTTTTT. Full variable domain (rest looked up from reference TRBV2 and TRBJ2-2): EPEVTQTPSHQVTQMGQEVILRCVPISNHLYFYWYRQILGQKVEFLVSFYNNEISEKSEIFDDQFSVERPDGSNFTLKIRSTKLEDSAMYFCASSVQNTGELFFGEGSRLTVL.

The chain carries TRBV10-3 and TRBJ2-3, with D perhaps TRBD2 (6 bases). Per germline, CDR1 ENHRY and CDR2 SYGVKD. The ends were cut back, 10 bases at V and 0 bases at J, with 17 bases in the middle. CDR3 length: 15 residues. DNA for the CDR3: TGTGCCACGAATACCGGGACTGACAGCACAGATACGCAGTATTTT. Translated, it gives CATNTGTDSTDTQYF.

V and J are TRBV11-3 and TRBJ2-2; 8 bases align to TRBD1. Per the germline V gene, CDR1 is SGHNT and CDR2 is YENEEA. This CDR3 comprises 16 residues. V lost 5 bases and J lost 4; bases outside the gene matches: 9. In DNA form, the CDR3 reads TGTGCCAGCAGCGCCCGACAGGGGATCTCCACCGGGGAGCTGTTTTTT. This sequence encodes CASSARQGISTGELFF.

Turning to this clone: The same CDR3 can be traced to other DNA sequences in this sample. The rearrangement joins TRBV9 to TRBJ1-6; the match to TRBD1 covers 7 bases. Trimming cost V 0 bases and J 8 bases; bases outside gene matches: 2. Germline V gene lookup returns CDR1 SGDLS and CDR2 YYNGEE. CDR3 length equals 14 residues. For the CDR3, the DNA is TGTGCCAGCAGCGTAGGACAGGGCGATTCACCCCTCCACTTT. Its protein product is CASSVGQGDSPLHF.

The CDR3 DNA follows: TGTGCCAGCAGCTCCCGTCCTCTCTCCTATGGCTACACCTTC. Amino acid sequence: CASSSRPLSYGYTF. The chain combines TRBV7-2 with TRBJ1-2; no reliable D call. The CDR3 extends over 14 amino acids. V lost 4 bases, J lost 4 bases, and 13 bases lay in between. Germline loops: CDR1 SGHTA, CDR2 FQGNSA.

The J gene is TRBJ2-5, the V gene TRBV6-1, with D possibly TRBD2 on 5 matching bases. Germline loops: CDR1 MNHNS, CDR2 SASEGT. This CDR3 has 13 amino acids. V lost 8 bases to trimming and J lost 5 bases, with 15 bases between them. CDR3 DNA sequence: TGTGCCAGCTACCCGGCGGACTGGGAGACCCAGTACTTC. Translating gives CASYPADWETQYF.